Listed here are 6 T cell receptor beta chains from one sample, sequenced in a study of T cell responses to AZD1222 COVID-19 vaccine. The repertoire was sequenced with immunoSEQ multiplex PCR; TCRdb's copy has only in-frame clones and lacks some. The table shows tens of thousands of clones, with 85% to 90% occurring only once. The specimen was peripheral blood, collected on day 0 of MenACWY control vaccination. These receptors were obtained from an adult in good health.

V gene TRBV6-6 combines with J gene TRBJ1-6; D is unresolved. The V and J ends lost 2 bases and 6 bases respectively, with 2 bases between them. The CDR3 has 12 amino acids. Germline assignment: CDR1 MNHNY and CDR2 SVGAGI (reference sequence). The chain's CDR3 is CASSYVNSPLHF. As DNA, the CDR3 is TGTGCCAGCAGTTACGTTAATTCACCCCTCCACTTT.

This rearrangement joins TRBV30 to TRBJ2-5; D possibly corresponds to TRBD1 (5 bases). The CDR3 contains 14 residues. The ends were cut back, 2 bases at V and 4 bases at J, with 14 bases in the middle. Germline V gene sequence: CDR1 GTSNPN, CDR2 SVGIG (reference sequence). CDR3 in DNA: TGTGCCTGGAGTCAAGCAGGGTTGGGAGAGACCCAGTACTTC. Its translation: CAWSQAGLGETQYF.

The chain combines TRBV6-5 with TRBJ2-7; D possibly corresponds to TRBD2 (6 bases). V was clipped by 5 bases and J by 4 bases, with 12 bases between them. Germline V gene lookup returns CDR1 MNHEY and CDR2 SVGAGI. CDR3 length equals 13 residues. CDR3 residues: CASSRTEGYEQYF. CDR3 bases: TGTGCCAGCAGTCGAACGGAGGGATACGAGCAGTACTTC.

This clone has a handful of counts. This chain connects TRBV13 to TRBJ2-6; tentative D call: TRBD1 (6 bases). The V end lost 1 base, the J end lost 2 bases, and 9 bases lay between the germline ends. CDR3 length: 16 residues. CDR1 and CDR2 from the germline V gene are PRHDT and FYEKMQ (reference sequence). The CDR3 region has the DNA TGTGCCAGCAGCTTAGACGGGACACCTGGGGCCAACGTCCTGACTTTC. It is translated as CASSLDGTPGANVLTF.

This chain connects TRBV21-1 to TRBJ2-1; the D call in the table, TRBD1, was not verified against the DNA. TRBV21-1 is an annotated pseudogene. The CDR3 consists of 15 residues. CDR3 in DNA: TGTGCCAGCAGCAAAACAGGGAGCTCCTACAATGAGCAGTTCTTC. This sequence encodes CASSKTGSSYNEQFF.

In this sample, this clone turned up once. The CDR3 spells CASSPRDRGASFNYGYTF. The CDR3 coding sequence is TGTGCCAGCAGCCCCCGGGACAGGGGGGCCTCCTTTAACTATGGCTACACCTTC. This chain uses TRBV7-3 with TRBJ1-2; 11 nucleotides agree with TRBD1. Germline V gene data show CDR1 as SGHTA and CDR2 as FQGTGA. J lost 1 base, V lost 5 bases, and 12 bases had no gene match. The CDR3 length is 18 residues.